Below are 7 T cell receptor beta chains sequenced from a single sample in a study of shared clonotypes between healthy human individuals. The protocol was immunoSEQ multiplex PCR, while the TCRdb copy is restricted to in-frame clones and leaves out a portion. This table holds hundreds of thousands of clones, almost 97% found once. Sequenced sample: naive CD4+ T cells sorted from blood. This sample's subset: CD45RA+ positively selected. These receptors were obtained from a young woman in good health.

V gene TRBV28 combines with J gene TRBJ2-7; D possibly corresponds to TRBD2 (5 bases). V shed 3 bases and J shed 2 bases, with 11 bases lying between them. Germline V gene lookup returns CDR1 MDHEN and CDR2 SYDVKM. This CDR3 comprises 14 residues. CDR3 sequence: CASSFPLAPYEQYF. For the CDR3, the DNA is TGTGCCAGCAGTTTTCCTCTAGCACCCTACGAGCAGTACTTC.

The CDR3: CASSLLAGVTDTQYF. Here the CDR3 DNA reads TGTGCCAGCAGTTTACTAGCGGGTGTCACAGATACGCAGTATTTT. V gene TRBV28 combines with J gene TRBJ2-3; 8 bases agree with TRBD2. Germline V gives CDR1 MDHEN, CDR2 SYDVKM. This CDR3 has 15 amino acids. The V and J ends lost 2 bases and 2 bases, in that order; junction bases with no gene match: 3.

V is TRBV7-9 and J is TRBJ2-3; D is uncertain. The CDR3 is 15 amino acids. V shed 2 bases and J shed 2 bases, with 11 bases lying between them. Per germline, CDR1 SEHNR and CDR2 FQNEAQ (reference sequence). The CDR3 sequence: CASSLRETLTDTQYF. CDR3 nucleotide sequence: TGTGCCAGCAGCTTAAGAGAGACTCTCACAGATACGCAGTATTTT. The whole variable domain, remainder taken from reference TRBV7-9 and TRBJ2-3, is DTGVSQNPRHKITKRGQNVTFRCDPISEHNRLYWYRQTLGQGPEFLTYFQNEAQLEKSRLLSDRFSAERPKGSFSTLEIQRTEQGDSAMYLCASSLRETLTDTQYFGPGTRLTVL.

This chain joins TRBV4-2 and TRBJ2-1, with 8 bases lining up with TRBD2. Trimming cost V 6 bases and J 3 bases; bases outside gene matches: 7. This CDR3 region has 15 residues. CDR1 is LGHNA and CDR2 is YNFKEQ in the germline V gene. CDR3: CASRSGTSFYNEQFF. The CDR3 region has the DNA TGTGCCAGCAGGTCCGGGACTAGTTTCTACAATGAGCAGTTCTTC.

The chain couples TRBV28 to TRBJ2-7; D is ambiguous. Trimming took off 10 bases at V and 3 bases at J, with 13 bases between the two ends. CDR3 length equals 12 residues. Per the germline V gene, CDR1 is MDHEN and CDR2 is SYDVKM. The CDR3 sequence is CATTDAIYEQYF. In DNA, the CDR3 is TGTGCCACGACGGATGCGATCTACGAGCAGTACTTC.

This sequence joins TRBV28 and TRBJ2-7, with unresolved D. The V gene's germline CDR1 is MDHEN and CDR2 SYDVKM. The CDR3 covers 12 residues. Trimming removed 6 bases at V and 2 bases at J, with 8 bases between. The CDR3 protein is CASSPTPYEQYF. For the CDR3, the DNA is TGTGCCAGCAGCCCGACCCCCTACGAGCAGTACTTC.

This chain links TRBV19 with TRBJ1-5; 7 bases fit TRBD1. Germline assignment: CDR1 LNHDA and CDR2 SQIVND (reference sequence). This CDR3 region has 16 residues. Losses at the gene ends were 2 bases for V and 6 bases for J; bases not matched to a gene: 10. The CDR3 region has the DNA TGTGCCAGTAGTATACATAGGACAGGCCTTGCTCAGCCCCAGCATTTT. Protein: CASSIHRTGLAQPQHF.